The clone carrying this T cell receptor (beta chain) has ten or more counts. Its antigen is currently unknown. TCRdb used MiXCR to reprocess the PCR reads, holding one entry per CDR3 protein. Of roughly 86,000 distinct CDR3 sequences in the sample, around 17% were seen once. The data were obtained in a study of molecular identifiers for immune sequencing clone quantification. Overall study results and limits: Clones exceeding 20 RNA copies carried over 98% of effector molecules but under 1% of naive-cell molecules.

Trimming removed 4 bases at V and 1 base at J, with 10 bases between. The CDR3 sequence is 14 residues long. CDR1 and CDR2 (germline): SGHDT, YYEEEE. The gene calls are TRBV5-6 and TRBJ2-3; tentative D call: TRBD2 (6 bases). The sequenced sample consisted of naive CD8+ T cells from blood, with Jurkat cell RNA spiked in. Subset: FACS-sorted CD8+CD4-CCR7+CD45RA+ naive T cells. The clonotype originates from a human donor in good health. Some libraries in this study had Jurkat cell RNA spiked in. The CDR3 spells CASSHSSGTDTQYF. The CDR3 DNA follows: TGTGCCAGCAGCCATTCTAGCGGCACAGATACGCAGTATTTT.